This passage covers 5 T cell receptor beta chains from one sample sequenced in a study of CD8 T cells in Susac syndrome. The RNA input was 0.5 to 1 ug, and it was reverse transcribed with random hexamers. TCRdb used MiXCR to reprocess the immunoSEQ multiplex PCR reads, holding one entry per CDR3 protein. Found here are a few hundred thousand distinct CDR3 sequences, approximately 85% of them singletons; the top ten hold 0.2% to 0.25%. Sequenced: CD8+ T cells from PBMCs. The receptor source for this set is a human donor with multiple sclerosis.

The chain joins TRBV7-9 to TRBJ1-1; tentative D call: TRBD1 (6 bases). V was shortened by 5 bases and J by 6 bases, with 13 bases between the two germline ends. Germline values: CDR1 SEHNR, CDR2 FQNEAQ (reference sequence). There are 13 residues in the CDR3. DNA of the CDR3: TGTGCCAGCAGCCCGGGGGGACACCCTGAAGCTTTCTTT. Amino acids: CASSPGGHPEAFF.

The chain links TRBV15 to TRBJ2-1; 7 bases are shared with TRBD2. The CDR3 is made up of 15 amino acids. Trimming took 4 bases from V and 4 from J; bases not matched to a gene: 7. CDR1 is LNHNV, CDR2 YYDKDF, per germline (reference sequence). The CDR3: CATSNGGSRYNEQFF. CDR3 DNA: TGTGCCACCAGCAATGGCGGGAGCCGGTACAATGAGCAGTTCTTC.

This clonotype occurred once. This rearrangement joins TRBV27 to TRBJ2-3, with 8 nucleotides matching TRBD2. The germline V gene encodes CDR1 MNHEY and CDR2 SMNVEV (reference sequence). The CDR3 runs to 16 residues. Trimming removed 5 bases from V and 6 bases from J; junction bases left unmatched: 13. CDR3 amino acids: CASSPPTSGAWDTQYF. DNA for the CDR3: TGTGCCAGCAGTCCCCCCACTAGCGGTGCTTGGGATACGCAGTATTTT.

The V and J genes are TRBV20-1 and TRBJ2-7; perhaps TRBD2 as D (6 bases). With 8 bases removed from V and 2 bases from J, the gap between germline ends came to 13 bases. Germline V gene lookup returns CDR1 DFQATT and CDR2 SNEGSKA (reference sequence). This CDR3 has 12 amino acids. In DNA, the CDR3 is TGCAGTACGGGACTCATGGCCTACGAGCAGTACTTC. As protein: CSTGLMAYEQYF.

This sequence joins TRBV19 and TRBJ2-4; D ambiguous. CDR3 size: 13 residues. From germline, CDR1 is LNHDA and CDR2 SQIVND (reference sequence). The V end lost 5 bases, the J end lost 3 bases, and 8 bases lay between the germline ends. CDR3 loop: CASSFFDKNIQYF. The CDR3 nucleotides read TGTGCCAGTAGTTTCTTTGACAAAAACATTCAGTACTTC.